The entry below describes one TCR beta chain. This specimen comes from a study of blood T cell repertoires in COVID-19. Overall study context: Samples representing acute and convalescent COVID-19 were sourced from the United States, Italy and Spain. PBMCs, B-cell-depleted T cells, or T cells were the source of the cDNA or gDNA that made up the material.

In the study's own analysis: The assay estimated nucleated cells by amplifying reference gene primers. Assay used: immunoSEQ multiplex PCR; TCRdb lists only in-frame clones, some missing. V and J calls and clone size are copied from that table; D and trimming were computed from the DNA. The sample gives 150,000 to 200,000 clones, around nine tenths of which show up once; 2.5% to 4% is in the top ten. CDR1 is LGHDT and CDR2 is YNNKEL in the germline V gene (reference sequence). The V and J ends lost 3 bases and 8 bases, in that order; junction bases with no gene match: 12. This CDR3 is 15 amino acids long.

The sequence derives from a man aged 70 or older with acute or convalescent COVID-19. The V gene is TRBV3-1 (or the pseudogene TRBV3-2), the J gene TRBJ1-2, with 7 bases that match TRBD1. Sequencing was performed on peripheral blood. CDR3 sequence reads: CASSHLGRTGFGYTF. Here the CDR3 DNA reads TGTGCCAGCAGCCATTTGGGGAGGACAGGCTTCGGCTACACCTTC.